The rows below give T cell receptor beta chains drawn from one sample of a study of blood T cell repertoires in COVID-19. The protocol was immunoSEQ multiplex PCR, while the TCRdb copy is restricted to in-frame clones and leaves out a portion. The sample lists roughly 97,000 clones; approximately 90% were seen once. Source material: peripheral blood. These receptors all stem from a man in his sixties with acute or convalescent COVID-19. The CDR3 runs from the conserved cysteine through the conserved F or W.

v_call cdr3_aa
TRBV2 CASNPDRGYDSPLHF
TRBV5-5 CASRVSGAPGANVLTF
TRBV6-2/TRBV6-3 CASSYSPMTDYQPQHF
TRBV18 CASSPGEALNTEAFF
TRBV5-1 CASSPTGGEETQYF
TRBV7-9 CASSFGAYEQYF
TRBV7-8 CASSLEIPDRGSSLYGYTF
TRBV6-5 CASGGRGVYNSPLHF
TRBV13 CASSSGTASTYGYTF
TRBV3-1/TRBV3-2 CASSHTRGADYGYTF
TRBV3-1/TRBV3-2 CASSQLAGGARKETQYF
TRBV6-5 CTSGGTLRGTGELFF
TRBV19 CASSPGTGLFSHYGYTF
TRBV6-5 CASSYRRTGAGNTIYF
TRBV6-5 CASSYRGPPYHGYTF
TRBV5-4 CASSPGLSLQGGQYF
TRBV7-2 CASSLRDSNHEQYF
TRBV7-9 CASSRGQAPYNEQFF
TRBV5-1 CASSLGTGEDGYTF
TRBV11-3 CASSPSSEGESFF
TRBV27 CASSEMTGGIGETQYF
TRBV11-2 CASSPGQGHEKLFF
TRBV2 CASRSGTSTSPLHF
TRBV2 CASSDQAYGYTF
TRBV30 CAWGSQGGQGEQFF
TRBV25-1 CASRMASNTGELFF
TRBV5-5 CASSLGDTRGEKLFF
TRBV12-5 CASGAAFGNTIYF
TRBV5-4 CASSHRQGGSNEQFF
TRBV25-1 CASSGTSVFTDTQYF
TRBV11-1 CASSSQGYQETQYF
TRBV15 CATSMGQRIPEAFF
TRBV7-9 CASNQLVGGQETQYF
TRBV6-6 CASSHRAETEAFF
TRBV6-1 CASSEGTRNTEAFF
TRBV7-9 CASSLSRTGGADGYTF
TRBV12-3/TRBV12-4 CASSLFLNQPQHF
TRBV30 CAWKEGGWTGELFF
TRBV5-1 CASSLGQGALNEQYF
TRBV2 CASSERAGLAGELFF
TRBV6-6 CASSPTSGGAFPPDTQYF
TRBV5-6 CASSFRAGVSNQPQHF
TRBV6-6 CASSPRQRKGDTQYF
TRBV7-2 CASSPGLGGNNEQFF
TRBV6-2/TRBV6-3 CASSYPGLEGTDTQYF
TRBV7-9 CASSLALGFSYNEQFF
TRBV29-1 CSSEGGGYTF
TRBV10-2 CASQGAGAPAYEQYF
TRBV5-1 CASSLGAGGPQETQYF
TRBV11-3 CASSLSRANTGELFF
TRBV19 CASSIILGQNSNQPQHF
TRBV2 CASSRDRGVGELFF
TRBV6-5 CASRSLAGGEDEQYF
TRBV18 CASSNRDRFGGYTF
TRBV19 CASTPGTGGRRLYGYTF
TRBV18 CASSRDGSYGYTF
TRBV10-3 CASTPEGGDQPQHF
TRBV5-5 CASSLMGGHIEGYTF
TRBV13 CASSPPRQSEAFF